This T cell receptor (beta chain) is drawn from a study of Ad26.COV2.S vaccination and SARS-CoV-2 variants. On the study more broadly: Intramuscularly, Ad26.COV2.S was given either once or twice, 56 days apart. Study-wide points: Post-vaccination breadth of spike-specific CD8+ and CD4+ T cell responses was reportedly substantial.

Clones were sequenced by immunoSEQ multiplex PCR, and TCRdb holds only the in-frame ones, with some missing. The sample carries 350,000 to 400,000 clones, approximately 86% recorded once. Remarks on this clone: Its target is unknown.

CDR3 length: 14 residues. CDR1 and CDR2 (germline): SGHTA, FQGNSA. The V gene lost 5 bases and the J gene lost 3 bases, with 13 bases spanning the gap. The treatment here: around 19 received Ad26.COV2.S at low or high dose, single or two shots; five or six received placebo; per-sample allocation not given. Sampling took place 63 days after the first vaccine or placebo injection. The rearrangement joins TRBV7-2 to TRBJ1-2; weak D call: TRBD1 (6 bases). The material was peripheral blood, obtained in a trial of Ad26.COV2.S vaccine versus placebo. This receptor was identified in a person between 18 and 60 years old who received the Ad26.COV2.S COVID-19 vaccine or a placebo. DNA for the CDR3: TGTGCCAGCAGCCCCGCAGGGGAGGACTATGGCTACACCTTC. Amino acids: CASSPAGEDYGYTF.